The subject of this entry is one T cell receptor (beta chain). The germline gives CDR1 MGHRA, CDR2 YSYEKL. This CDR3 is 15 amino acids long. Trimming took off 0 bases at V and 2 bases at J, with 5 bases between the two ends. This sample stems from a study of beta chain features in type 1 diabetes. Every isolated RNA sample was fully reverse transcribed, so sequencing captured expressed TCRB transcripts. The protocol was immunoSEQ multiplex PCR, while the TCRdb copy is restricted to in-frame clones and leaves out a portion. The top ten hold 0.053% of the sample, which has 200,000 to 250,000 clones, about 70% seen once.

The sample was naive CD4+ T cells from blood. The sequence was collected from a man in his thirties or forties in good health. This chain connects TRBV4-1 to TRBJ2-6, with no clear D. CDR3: CASSQDAAGANVLTF. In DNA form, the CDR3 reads TGCGCCAGCAGCCAAGATGCTGCTGGGGCCAACGTCCTGACTTTC.